This TCR beta chain is from a study of control samples from healthy donors and cancer patients. The CDR3 length is 14 residues. The V gene's germline CDR1 is MNHEY and CDR2 SVGAGI. Trimming stripped 6 bases from V and 4 bases from J, with 15 bases between. The assay was immunoSEQ multiplex PCR, and TCRdb's table has in-frame clones only and misses some. The sample lists roughly 63,000 clones; more than 90% were seen once. The chain links TRBV6-5 to TRBJ1-1; a weak D match, TRBD1 (5 bases). The origin of this receptor is a man aged 40-49 years with colorectal cancer. The sequenced material came from PBMCs. The CDR3 loop is CASSWGGSGTEAFF. The DNA of the CDR3 is TGTGCCAGCAGCTGGGGGGGGTCTGGCACTGAAGCTTTCTTT.